The clone carrying this T cell receptor beta chain was seen a handful of times. What it binds is unknown. This CDR3 is 11 amino acids long. V gave up 8 bases and J gave up 5 bases, with 12 bases separating them. Germline V CDR1 and CDR2: SQVTM, ANQGSEA. The sample originates from a study of immune cell composition in non-small cell lung cancer. Overall study context: Tumours were mainly lung adenocarcinoma or squamous cell carcinoma.

General study findings and limits: In adenocarcinoma, maximal tumour-associated clone frequency tracked TIL tumour reactivity.

Some clones are missing from TCRdb's copy, which holds only in-frame ones; the method was immunoSEQ multiplex PCR. The data show about 8,000 clones, approximately 78% seen once. The receptor was derived from a human donor with non-small cell lung cancer. The chain combines TRBV29-1 with TRBJ1-1; D call uncertain. The sample consisted of lung tumor tissue. The CDR3, as DNA: TGCAGCTCGTGGGGAGGTACTGAAGCTTTCTTT. Protein: CSSWGGTEAFF.